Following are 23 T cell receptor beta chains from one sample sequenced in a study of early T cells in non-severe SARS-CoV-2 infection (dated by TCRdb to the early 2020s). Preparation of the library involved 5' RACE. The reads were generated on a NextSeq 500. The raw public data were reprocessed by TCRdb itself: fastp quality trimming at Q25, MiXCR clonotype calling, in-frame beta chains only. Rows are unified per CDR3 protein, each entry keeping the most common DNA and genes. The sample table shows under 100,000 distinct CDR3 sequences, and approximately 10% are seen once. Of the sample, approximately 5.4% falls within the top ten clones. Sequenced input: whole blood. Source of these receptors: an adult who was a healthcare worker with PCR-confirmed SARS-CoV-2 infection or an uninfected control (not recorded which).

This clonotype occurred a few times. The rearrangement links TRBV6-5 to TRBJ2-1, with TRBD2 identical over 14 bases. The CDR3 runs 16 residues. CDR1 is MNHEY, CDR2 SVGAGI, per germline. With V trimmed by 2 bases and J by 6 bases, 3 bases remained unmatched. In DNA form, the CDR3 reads TGTGCCAGCAGTTACACCGGACTAGCGGGGGGCAATGAGCAGTTCTTC. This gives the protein CASSYTGLAGGNEQFF.

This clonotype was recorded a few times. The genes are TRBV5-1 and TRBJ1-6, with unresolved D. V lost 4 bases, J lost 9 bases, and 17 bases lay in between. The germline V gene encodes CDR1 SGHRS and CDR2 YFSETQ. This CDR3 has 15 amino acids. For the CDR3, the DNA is TGCGCCAGCAGCAAAGACACTCCCCTCAGTTCACCCCTCCACTTT. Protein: CASSKDTPLSSPLHF.

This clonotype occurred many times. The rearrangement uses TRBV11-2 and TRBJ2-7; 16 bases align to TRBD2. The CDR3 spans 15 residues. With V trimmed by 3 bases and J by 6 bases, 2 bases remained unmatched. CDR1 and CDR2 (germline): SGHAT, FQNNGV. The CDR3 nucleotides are TGTGCCAGCAGCTTGGGACTAGCGGGAGGGACCGAGCAGTACTTC. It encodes CASSLGLAGGTEQYF.

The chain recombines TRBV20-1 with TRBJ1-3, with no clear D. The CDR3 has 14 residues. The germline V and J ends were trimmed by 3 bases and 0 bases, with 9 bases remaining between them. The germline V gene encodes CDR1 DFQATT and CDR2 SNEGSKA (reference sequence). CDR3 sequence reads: CSASPRISGNTIYF. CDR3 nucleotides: TGCAGTGCTAGTCCAAGGATCTCTGGAAACACCATATATTTT.

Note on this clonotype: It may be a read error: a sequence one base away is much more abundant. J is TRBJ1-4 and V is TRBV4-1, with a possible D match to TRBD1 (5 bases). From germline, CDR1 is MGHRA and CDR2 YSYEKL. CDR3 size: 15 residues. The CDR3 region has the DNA TGCGCCAGCAGCCTGGGCGACGGGGCCAATGAAAAACCGTTTTTT. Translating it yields CASSLGDGANEKPFF.

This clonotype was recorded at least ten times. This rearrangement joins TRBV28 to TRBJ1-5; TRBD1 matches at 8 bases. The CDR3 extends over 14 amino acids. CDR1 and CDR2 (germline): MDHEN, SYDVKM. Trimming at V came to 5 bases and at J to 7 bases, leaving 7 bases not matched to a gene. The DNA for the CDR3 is TGTGCCAGCAGTCGAGGAGGGACAGGCCAGCCCCAGCATTTT. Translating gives CASSRGGTGQPQHF.

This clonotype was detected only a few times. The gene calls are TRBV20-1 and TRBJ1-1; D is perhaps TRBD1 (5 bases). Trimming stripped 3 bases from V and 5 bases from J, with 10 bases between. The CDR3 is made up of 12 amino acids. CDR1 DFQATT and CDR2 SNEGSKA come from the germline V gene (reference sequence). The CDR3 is CSASSGGTEAFF. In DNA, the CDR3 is TGCAGTGCTAGTTCGGGGGGGACTGAAGCTTTCTTT.

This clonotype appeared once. In DNA form, the CDR3 reads TGCAGCGTTGTTTCCTACGAGCAGTACTTC. This gives the protein CSVVSYEQYF. This chain joins TRBV29-1 and TRBJ2-7; D is ambiguous. The CDR3 loop spans 10 amino acids. Germline loops: CDR1 SQVTM, CDR2 ANQGSEA. Trimming pared 4 bases from V and 1 base from J, leaving 2 bases between.

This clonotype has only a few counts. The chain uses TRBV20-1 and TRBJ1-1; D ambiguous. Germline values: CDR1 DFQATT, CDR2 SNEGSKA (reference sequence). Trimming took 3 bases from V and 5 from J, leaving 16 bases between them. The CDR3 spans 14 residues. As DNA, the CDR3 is TGCAGTGCTAGGCATTCCCGAAAGGGAACTGAAGCTTTCTTT. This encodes CSARHSRKGTEAFF.

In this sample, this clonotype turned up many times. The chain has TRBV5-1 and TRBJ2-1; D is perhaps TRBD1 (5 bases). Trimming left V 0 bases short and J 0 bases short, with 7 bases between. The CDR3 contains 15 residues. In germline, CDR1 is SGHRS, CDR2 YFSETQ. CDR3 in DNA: TGCGCCAGCAGCTTGGGGACACGCTCCTACAATGAGCAGTTCTTC. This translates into CASSLGTRSYNEQFF.

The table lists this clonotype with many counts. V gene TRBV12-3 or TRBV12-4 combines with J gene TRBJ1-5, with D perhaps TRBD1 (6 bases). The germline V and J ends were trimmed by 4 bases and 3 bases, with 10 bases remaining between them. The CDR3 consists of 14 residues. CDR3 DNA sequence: TGTGCCAGCAGTTCCCAGGGGAACAATCAGCCCCAGCATTTT. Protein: CASSSQGNNQPQHF.

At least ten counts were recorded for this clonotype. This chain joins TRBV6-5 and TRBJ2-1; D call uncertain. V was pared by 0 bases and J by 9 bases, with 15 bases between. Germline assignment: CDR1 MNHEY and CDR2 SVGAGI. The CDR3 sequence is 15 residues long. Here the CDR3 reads CASSYSFTLPGEQFF. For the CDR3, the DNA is TGTGCCAGCAGTTACTCGTTTACCCTCCCGGGTGAGCAGTTCTTC.

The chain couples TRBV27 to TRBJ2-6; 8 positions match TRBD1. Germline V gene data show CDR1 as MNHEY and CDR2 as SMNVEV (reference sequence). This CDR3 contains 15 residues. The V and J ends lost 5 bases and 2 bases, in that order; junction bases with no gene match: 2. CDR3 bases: TGTGCCAGCAGTCCGACAGGGGCTGGGGCCAACGTCCTGACTTTC. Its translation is CASSPTGAGANVLTF.

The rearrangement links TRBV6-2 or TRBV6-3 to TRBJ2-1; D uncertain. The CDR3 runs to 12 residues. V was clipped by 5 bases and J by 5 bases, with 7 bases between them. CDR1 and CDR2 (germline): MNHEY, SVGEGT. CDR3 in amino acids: CASSSWNNEQFF. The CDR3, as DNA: TGTGCCAGCAGTAGTTGGAACAATGAGCAGTTCTTC.

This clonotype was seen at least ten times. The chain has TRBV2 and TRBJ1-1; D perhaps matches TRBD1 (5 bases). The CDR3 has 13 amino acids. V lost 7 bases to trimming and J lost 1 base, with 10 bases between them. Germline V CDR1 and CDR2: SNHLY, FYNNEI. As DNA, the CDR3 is TGTGCCAGCACCCTGGACAAGAACACTGAAGCTTTCTTT. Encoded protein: CASTLDKNTEAFF. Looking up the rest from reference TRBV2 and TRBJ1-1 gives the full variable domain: EPEVTQTPSHQVTQMGQEVILRCVPISNHLYFYWYRQILGQKVEFLVSFYNNEISEKSEIFDDQFSVERPDGSNFTLKIRSTKLEDSAMYFCASTLDKNTEAFFGQGTRLTVV.

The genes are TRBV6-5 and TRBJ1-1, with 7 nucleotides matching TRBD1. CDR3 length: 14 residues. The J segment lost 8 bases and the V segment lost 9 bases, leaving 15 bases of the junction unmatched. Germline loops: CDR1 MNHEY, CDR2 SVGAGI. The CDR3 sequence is CASLRDRARSEAFF. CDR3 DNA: TGTGCCAGTCTTAGGGACAGAGCCCGATCGGAAGCTTTCTTT.

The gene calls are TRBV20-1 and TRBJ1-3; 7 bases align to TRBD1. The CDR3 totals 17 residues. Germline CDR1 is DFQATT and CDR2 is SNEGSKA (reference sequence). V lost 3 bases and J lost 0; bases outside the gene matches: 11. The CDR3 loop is CSASDPPGQSSGNTIYF. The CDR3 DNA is TGCAGTGCTAGTGACCCACCGGGACAGAGCTCTGGAAACACCATATATTTT.

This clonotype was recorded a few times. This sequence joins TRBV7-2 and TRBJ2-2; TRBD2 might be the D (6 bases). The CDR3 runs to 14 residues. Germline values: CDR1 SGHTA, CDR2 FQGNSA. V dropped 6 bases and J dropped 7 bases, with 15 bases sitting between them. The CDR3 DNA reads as TGTGCCAGCAGGCCCCGGAGGGAAATCGGGGAGCTGTTTTTT. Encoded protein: CASRPRREIGELFF.

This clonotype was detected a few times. The CDR3 is CASSFFPQKSQETQYF. DNA for the CDR3: TGTGCCAGCAGTTTTTTCCCCCAGAAAAGTCAAGAGACCCAGTACTTC. This chain links TRBV28 with TRBJ2-5; D gene uncertain. Germline CDR1 is MDHEN and CDR2 is SYDVKM. There are 16 residues in the CDR3. The V end was cut by 3 bases, the J end by 2 bases, with 16 bases between.

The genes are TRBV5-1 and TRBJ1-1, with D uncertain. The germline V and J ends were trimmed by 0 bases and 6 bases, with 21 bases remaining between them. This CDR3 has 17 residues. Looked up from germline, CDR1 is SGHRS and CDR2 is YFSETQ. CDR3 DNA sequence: TGCGCCAGCAGCTTGGTGGCAGTGGAGGGTGTTAATTCTGAAGCTTTCTTT. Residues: CASSLVAVEGVNSEAFF.

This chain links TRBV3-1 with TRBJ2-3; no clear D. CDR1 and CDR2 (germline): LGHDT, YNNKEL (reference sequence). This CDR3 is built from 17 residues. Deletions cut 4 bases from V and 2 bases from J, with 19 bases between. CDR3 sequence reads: CASSPTEPVLITDTQYF. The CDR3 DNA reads TGTGCCAGCAGCCCAACAGAGCCGGTCCTAATCACAGATACGCAGTATTTT.

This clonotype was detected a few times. CDR3 sequence: CSARKAGLGEQFF. CDR3 nucleotides: TGCAGTGCTAGAAAGGCGGGCCTAGGTGAGCAGTTCTTC. The chain recombines TRBV20-1 with TRBJ2-1, with D perhaps TRBD2 (5 bases). This CDR3 has 13 residues. The germline V gene encodes CDR1 DFQATT and CDR2 SNEGSKA (reference sequence). V shed 2 bases and J shed 9 bases, with 14 bases lying between them.

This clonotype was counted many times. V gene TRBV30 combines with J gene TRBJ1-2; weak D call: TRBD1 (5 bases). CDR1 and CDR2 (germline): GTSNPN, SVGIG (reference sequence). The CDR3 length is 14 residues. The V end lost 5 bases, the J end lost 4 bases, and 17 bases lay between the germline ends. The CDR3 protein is CAWGRGTRVYGYTF. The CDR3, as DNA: TGTGCCTGGGGCCGGGGGACGAGGGTCTATGGCTACACCTTC.